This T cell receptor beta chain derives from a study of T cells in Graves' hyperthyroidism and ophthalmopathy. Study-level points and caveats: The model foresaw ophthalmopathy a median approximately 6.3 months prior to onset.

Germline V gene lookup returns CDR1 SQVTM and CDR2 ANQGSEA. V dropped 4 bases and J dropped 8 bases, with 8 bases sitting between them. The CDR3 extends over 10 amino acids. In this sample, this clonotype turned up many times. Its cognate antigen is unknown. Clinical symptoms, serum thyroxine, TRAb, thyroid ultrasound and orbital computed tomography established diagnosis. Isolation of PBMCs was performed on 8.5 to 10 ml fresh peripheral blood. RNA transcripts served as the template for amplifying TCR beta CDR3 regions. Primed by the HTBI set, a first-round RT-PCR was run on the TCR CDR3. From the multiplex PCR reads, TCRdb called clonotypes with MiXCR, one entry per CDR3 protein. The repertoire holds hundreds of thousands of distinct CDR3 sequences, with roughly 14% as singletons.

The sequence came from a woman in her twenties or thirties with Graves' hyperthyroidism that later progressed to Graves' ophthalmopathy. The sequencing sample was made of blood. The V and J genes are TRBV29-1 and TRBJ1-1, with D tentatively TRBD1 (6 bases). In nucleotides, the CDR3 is TGCAGCGTTGCTGACAGGGAAGCTTTCTTT. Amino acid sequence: CSVADREAFF. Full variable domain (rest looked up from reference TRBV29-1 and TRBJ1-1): SAVISQKPSRDICQRGTSLTIQCQVDSQVTMMFWYRQQPGQSLTLIATANQGSEATYESGFVIDKFPISRPNLTFSTLTVSNMSPEDSSIYLCSVADREAFFGQGTRLTVV.